Presented here are 8 T cell receptor beta chains from one specimen sequenced in a study of blood T cells in healthy people across ages. A second roughly 7 to 11 cycle PCR used barcoded and J-beta primers. In TCRdb, the 5' RACE reads were re-called with MiXCR into one record per CDR3 protein. Of hundreds of thousands of distinct CDR3 sequences in the sample, 46% were seen once. The sequenced sample consisted of blood. Receptor source: an elderly man in good health.

This clonotype was recorded only once. The chain employs TRBV7-6 and TRBJ1-2; no clear D. Trimming left V 4 bases short and J 4 bases short, with 19 bases between. Germline V gene lookup returns CDR1 SGHVS and CDR2 FNYEAQ. The CDR3 loop spans 16 amino acids. The CDR3 reads CASSSSPVREPYGYTF. The CDR3 DNA is TGTGCCAGCAGCTCATCTCCCGTACGGGAACCCTATGGCTACACCTTC. The whole variable domain, remainder taken from reference TRBV7-6 and TRBJ1-2, is GAGVSQSPRYKVTKRGQDVALRCDPISGHVSLYWYRQALGQGPEFLTYFNYEAQQDKSGLPNDRFSAERPEGSISTLTIQRTEQRDSAMYRCASSSSPVREPYGYTFGSGTRLTVV.

This sequence joins TRBV18 and TRBJ2-1, with 7 positions matching TRBD2. The DNA matches TRBJ2-7 better at its end, which makes the J call doubtful. Per germline, CDR1 KGHSH and CDR2 LQKENI. This CDR3 region has 15 residues. The CDR3 protein is CASSLGTTDYNEQYF. As DNA, the CDR3 is TGTGCCAGCTCACTGGGGACTACCGACTACAATGAGCAGTACTTC.

The CDR3 nucleotides are TGCGCCAGCGGCGTAGAATTCGCCGGGGAGCTGTTTTTT. It encodes CASGVEFAGELFF. V and J are TRBV5-1 and TRBJ2-2; D not certain. The CDR3 loop spans 13 amino acids. V lost 7 bases and J lost 6, with 13 bases in between. CDR1 and CDR2 from the germline V gene are SGHRS and YFSETQ.

In this sample, this clonotype turned up a few times. The V gene is TRBV27, the J gene TRBJ1-2, with D uncertain. Germline CDR1 reads MNHEY; CDR2 reads SMNVEV (reference sequence). This CDR3 comprises 17 residues. V lost 2 bases, J lost 2 bases, and 18 bases lay in between. The CDR3 DNA reads TGTGCCAGCAGTTTAGAGGGCACCCTGGCCTACAACTATGGCTACACCTTC. Amino acids: CASSLEGTLAYNYGYTF.

This clonotype has a handful of counts. This chain connects TRBV5-1 to TRBJ1-1; D is unresolved. Trimming stripped 4 bases from V and 11 bases from J, with 21 bases between. Germline V gene data show CDR1 as SGHRS and CDR2 as YFSETQ. The CDR3 consists of 14 residues. DNA for the CDR3: TGCGCCAGCAGCGGCGGGCTTGGATCCATAGCGGCTTTCTTT. It encodes CASSGGLGSIAAFF. Variable domain in full (rest from reference TRBV5-1 and TRBJ1-1): KAGVTQTPRYLIKTRGQQVTLSCSPISGHRSVSWYQQTPGQGLQFLFEYFSETQRNKGNFPGRFSGRQFSNSRSEMNVSTLELGDSALYLCASSGGLGSIAAFFGQGTRLTVV.

The V gene is TRBV14, the J gene TRBJ2-7; D gene ambiguous. Near its end, the DNA agrees better with TRBJ2-5, so the J call may be wrong. This CDR3 contains 14 residues. Germline V gene lookup returns CDR1 SGHDN and CDR2 FVKESK. The CDR3 sequence is CASSVDPFGQTQYF. Here the CDR3 DNA reads TGTGCCAGCAGCGTAGACCCGTTCGGGCAGACCCAGTACTTC.

This chain links TRBV20-1 with TRBJ2-2, with 7 bases identical to TRBD2. Trimming removed 6 bases from V and 3 bases from J; junction bases left unmatched: 13. CDR3 length: 16 residues. Germline CDR1 reads DFQATT; CDR2 reads SNEGSKA (reference sequence). CDR3 amino acids: CSATEAGEPDTGELFF. Here the CDR3 DNA reads TGCAGTGCCACGGAGGCGGGAGAACCCGACACCGGGGAGCTGTTTTTT.

With respect to this clonotype: One base away lies a much larger clone, so this may be a sequencing read error. The gene calls are TRBV24-1 and TRBJ2-7, with 7 bases matching TRBD1. This CDR3 region has 13 residues. V was clipped by 4 bases and J by 10 bases; unmatched bases: 9. Germline CDR1 is KGHDR and CDR2 is SFDVKD. CDR3 loop: CATSETGEEIQYF. The CDR3 nucleotides are TGTGCCACCAGTGAAACAGGGGAAGAGATCCAGTACTTC.